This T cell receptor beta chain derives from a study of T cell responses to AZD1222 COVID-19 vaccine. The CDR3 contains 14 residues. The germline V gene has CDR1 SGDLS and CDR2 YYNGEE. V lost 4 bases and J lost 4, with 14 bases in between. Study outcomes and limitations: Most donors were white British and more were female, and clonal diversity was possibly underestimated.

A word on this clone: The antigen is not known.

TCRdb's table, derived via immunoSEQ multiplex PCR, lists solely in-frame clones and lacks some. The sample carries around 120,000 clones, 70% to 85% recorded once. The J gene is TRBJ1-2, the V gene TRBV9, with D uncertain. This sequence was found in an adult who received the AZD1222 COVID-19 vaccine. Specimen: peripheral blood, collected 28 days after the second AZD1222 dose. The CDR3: CASSRREGSYGYTF. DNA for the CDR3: TGTGCCAGCAGCCGTCGGGAGGGCTCCTATGGCTACACCTTC.